Reported below is one T cell receptor (beta chain). No antigen is known for it. These data come from a study of a mutant IDH1 vaccine in newly diagnosed glioma. At the level of the study: Pretreatment consisted of radiotherapy, temozolomide, or both, with most receiving both.

Method: immunoSEQ multiplex PCR; TCRdb's copy keeps in-frame clones and lacks some. The top ten hold more than 5.5% of the sample, which has 25,000 to 30,000 clones, 65% to 80% seen once. Regarding time point: week 5, during vaccination. The content of each vaccine dose was 300 ug of mutant IDH1 20-mer peptide, and topical imiquimod accompanied it. The sample consisted of PBMCs, taken from a glioma patient whose treatment included an IDH1 peptide vaccine. The source of this sequence is a man between 40 and 49 years old with glioma. Some clones in this sample may be carry-over from other donors' samples.

This CDR3 is CASSDRVGGEKLFF. The CDR3 DNA reads as TGTGCCAGCAGCGACAGGGTGGGAGGCGAAAAACTGTTTTTT. The chain combines TRBV2 with TRBJ1-4; 7 nucleotides align to TRBD1. CDR1 SNHLY and CDR2 FYNNEI come from the germline V gene. V shed 6 bases and J 8 bases; nucleotides not matched to a gene: 9. The CDR3 is 14 residues long. Complete variable domain (other parts from reference TRBV2 and TRBJ1-4): EPEVTQTPSHQVTQMGQEVILRCVPISNHLYFYWYRQILGQKVEFLVSFYNNEISEKSEIFDDQFSVERPDGSNFTLKIRSTKLEDSAMYFCASSDRVGGEKLFFGSGTQLSVL.